These 2 T cell receptor beta chains were sequenced from one sample in a study of blood T cell repertoires in COVID-19. The table came from immunoSEQ multiplex PCR; TCRdb's copy has only in-frame clones and leaves some out. The data contain about 200,000 clones, 75% to 90% of them singletons. Sequenced material: peripheral blood. Every receptor here comes from a man aged 35 to 55 with acute or convalescent COVID-19.

This rearrangement joins TRBV28 to TRBJ2-1; possibly TRBD1 for D (6 bases). Looked up from germline, CDR1 is MDHEN and CDR2 is SYDVKM. With 6 bases removed from V and 8 bases from J, the gap between germline ends came to 11 bases. The CDR3 sequence is 12 residues long. In DNA form, the CDR3 reads TGTGCCAGCAGCCCAGACAGGTATGAGCAGTTCTTC. Translating gives CASSPDRYEQFF.

About this clone: Distinct nucleotide sequences in the sample also encode this CDR3. The chain carries TRBV28 and TRBJ2-7, with TRBD1 identical over 9 bases. The CDR3 length is 14 residues. The germline V gene has CDR1 MDHEN and CDR2 SYDVKM. Germline trimming cut 2 bases from V and 4 bases from J; bases unmatched to any gene: 3. CDR3 sequence: CASSLGGQGYEQYF. DNA for the CDR3: TGTGCCAGCAGTTTAGGGGGACAGGGTTACGAGCAGTACTTC.